Sequencing of this TCR beta chain was carried out in a study of identical twins. Overall study findings and caveats: Alpha sequences out of frame and shared by twins had excess low generation probability.

The CDR3 runs 18 residues. Looked up from germline, CDR1 is ENHRY and CDR2 is SYGVKD. V was clipped by 7 bases and J by 0 bases, with 22 bases between them. This clonotype was counted a few times. Its antigen is still unknown. TCRdb analysed the 5' RACE reads with MiXCR anew, one entry per CDR3 protein. The sample records around 1.7 million distinct CDR3 sequences, 25% to 35% being singletons. This clonotype was sampled from a newborn girl in good health. The chain links TRBV10-3 to TRBJ2-1, with D perhaps TRBD2 (5 bases). Material: cord blood. The CDR3 nucleotides read TGTGCCATCAATACCGTTTACCGCGGGTCTAGCTCCTACAATGAGCAGTTCTTC. Its protein is CAINTVYRGSSSYNEQFF.